The 30 T cell receptor beta chains below come from one sample, sequenced in a study of cytomegalovirus exposure and HLA in healthy donors. This PCR relied on a set of 60 Vbeta primers and 13 Jbeta primers. Using immunoSEQ multiplex PCR, the repertoire was profiled, and TCRdb retains in-frame clones only, with some absent. The table records over 150,000 clones, 77% of them present only once. Input material: PBMCs. Every receptor here comes from a woman aged 55-75 years in good health and CMV-seropositive.

The J gene is TRBJ2-1, the V gene TRBV29-1; 8 nucleotides agree with TRBD1. This CDR3 is built from 14 residues. Germline CDR1 reads SQVTM; CDR2 reads ANQGSEA. With 1 base clipped from V and 6 bases from J, the junction kept 5 bases outside the gene matches. CDR3 residues: CSVEGTGYFNEQFF. The CDR3 DNA sequence: TGCAGCGTTGAAGGGACAGGGTACTTCAATGAGCAGTTCTTC.

As to this clone: Other DNA sequences from this sample encode an identical CDR3 as well. The J gene is TRBJ2-7, the V gene TRBV28; maybe TRBD2 (6 bases). Trimming pared 2 bases from V and 7 bases from J, leaving 6 bases between. This CDR3 is built from 11 residues. Per germline, CDR1 MDHEN and CDR2 SYDVKM. Here the CDR3 reads CASSLRGEQYF. The CDR3 region has the DNA TGTGCCAGCAGTTTACGGGGGGAGCAGTACTTC.

This clone was counted a few times. The rearrangement uses TRBV5-8 and TRBJ2-2, with 8 nucleotides matching TRBD2. CDR1 is SGHTS, CDR2 YDEGEE, per germline. The V gene end was trimmed by 6 bases and the J gene end by 3 bases; junction bases not matched to a gene: 7. CDR3 length: 15 amino acids. In nucleotides, the CDR3 is TGTGCCAGCAATGCGGGAGGCAGGGACACCGGGGAGCTGTTTTTT. It codes for CASNAGGRDTGELFF.

This clone was seen a few times. This sequence joins TRBV19 and TRBJ1-4, with D maybe TRBD1 (5 bases). V lost 8 bases to trimming and J lost 5 bases, with 12 bases between them. The CDR3 covers 13 residues. In germline, CDR1 is LNHDA, CDR2 SQIVND (reference sequence). CDR3 in DNA: TGTGCCAGTTCCCGCAGGGAAAATGAAAAACTGTTTTTT. Translating it yields CASSRRENEKLFF.

This clone came up a few times. This chain connects TRBV15 to TRBJ2-7, with a weak D call TRBD1 (6 bases). V shed 7 bases and J shed 3 bases, with 22 bases lying between them. The CDR3 has 16 residues. Looked up from germline, CDR1 is LNHNV and CDR2 is YYDKDF (reference sequence). The CDR3 DNA follows: TGTGCCACCATGCCGTTCACAGGGTCTTTAGGCTACGAGCAGTACTTC. It codes for CATMPFTGSLGYEQYF.

The V and J genes are TRBV19 and TRBJ1-5; perhaps TRBD1 as D (6 bases). Trimming took 4 bases from V and 1 from J, leaving 14 bases between them. Germline V gene sequence: CDR1 LNHDA, CDR2 SQIVND (reference sequence). This CDR3 has 16 residues. CDR3 bases: TGTGCCAGTAGTACCTGGGACACCGAAAGCAATCAGCCCCAGCATTTT. Translated, it gives CASSTWDTESNQPQHF.

The chain links TRBV5-1 to TRBJ1-1; TRBD1 aligns across 7 bases. Germline values: CDR1 SGHRS, CDR2 YFSETQ. With V trimmed by 0 bases and J by 7 bases, 6 bases remained unmatched. The CDR3 covers 14 residues. CDR3 nucleotide sequence: TGCGCCAGCAGCTTGGGACACAGGGGAAATGAAGCTTTCTTT. This gives the protein CASSLGHRGNEAFF.

This sequence joins TRBV7-9 and TRBJ1-1; a possible D gene is TRBD1 (6 bases). The germline V gene has CDR1 SEHNR and CDR2 FQNEAQ (reference sequence). The CDR3 is 14 amino acids. Between the trimmed V and J ends, which lost 5 bases and 3 bases, there was a span of 13 bases. CDR3 sequence: CASSVGRGDTEAFF. The CDR3 nucleotides read TGTGCCAGCAGCGTCGGCAGGGGCGACACTGAAGCTTTCTTT.

Note on this clone: One end of the junction fails to match germline, which may point to a read error. The rearrangement uses TRBV9 and TRBJ1-4; 10 bases match TRBD1. Germline V gives CDR1 SGDLS, CDR2 YYNGEE. This CDR3 has 15 residues. The CDR3 nucleotides are TGTGCCAGCAGCGCGACCGGGACAGGGGTTGAAAAACTGCTTTTT. Translation gives CASSATGTGVEKLLF. Drawing the rest from reference TRBV9 and TRBJ1-4, the complete variable domain is DSGVTQTPKHLITATGQRVTLRCSPRSGDLSVYWYQQSLDQGLQFLIQYYNGEERAKGNILERFSAQQFPDLHSELNLSSLELGDSALYFCASSATGTGVEKLLFGSGTQLSVL.

The chain employs TRBV5-1 and TRBJ2-5, with D maybe TRBD1 (6 bases). The J call is in doubt because the DNA end fits TRBJ2-7 better. Germline CDR1 SGHRS, CDR2 YFSETQ. The CDR3 length is 13 residues. The CDR3 region is CASSLSQGYEQYF. The DNA for the CDR3 is TGCGCCAGCAGCTTGAGTCAGGGGTACGAGCAGTACTTC.

The table lists this clone with a few counts. This chain connects TRBV6-5 to TRBJ2-1, with D possibly being TRBD2 (5 bases). The length of the CDR3 is 16 residues. Trimming cost V 3 bases and J 10 bases, with 22 bases left between them. CDR1 and CDR2 (germline): MNHEY, SVGAGI. The CDR3 sequence is CASSYQVRGSAIEQFF. In DNA form, the CDR3 reads TGTGCCAGCAGTTATCAGGTACGGGGATCTGCGATCGAGCAGTTCTTC.

This clone is a singleton in its sample. V gene TRBV28 combines with J gene TRBJ1-3, with 9 bases lining up with TRBD1. J gave up 3 bases and V 5 bases, and 5 bases lay outside the gene matches. This CDR3 has 15 amino acids. Germline V lookup: CDR1 MDHEN, CDR2 SYDVKM. In DNA, the CDR3 is TGTGCCAGCAGTCCAGGGACAGGGATTGGAAACACCATATATTTT. Translation: CASSPGTGIGNTIYF.

The CDR3 loop is CASSLSSQETQYF. For the CDR3, the DNA is TGTGCCAGCAGCTTATCGTCTCAAGAGACCCAGTACTTC. The chain recombines TRBV7-9 with TRBJ2-5; D unclear. This CDR3 contains 13 residues. CDR1 and CDR2 (germline): SEHNR, FQNEAQ (reference sequence). The V gene lost 2 bases and the J gene lost 2 bases, with 6 bases spanning the gap. The whole variable domain, remainder taken from reference TRBV7-9 and TRBJ2-5, is DTGVSQNPRHKITKRGQNVTFRCDPISEHNRLYWYRQTLGQGPEFLTYFQNEAQLEKSRLLSDRFSAERPKGSFSTLEIQRTEQGDSAMYLCASSLSSQETQYFGPGTRLLVL.

The chain has TRBV9 and TRBJ2-1, with 8 bases aligning to TRBD1. Unmatched junction bases numbered 14, after V lost 3 bases and J lost 0 bases. Germline V lookup: CDR1 SGDLS, CDR2 YYNGEE. The CDR3 is made up of 19 amino acids. CDR3: CASSGYRDRIISSYNEQFF. In DNA form, the CDR3 reads TGTGCCAGCAGCGGTTATCGGGACAGGATAATTAGCTCCTACAATGAGCAGTTCTTC.

The chain couples TRBV6-5 to TRBJ2-7; 13 bases are a match to TRBD2. V was clipped by 4 bases and J by 7 bases; unmatched bases: 7. CDR3 length: 15 amino acids. The germline gives CDR1 MNHEY, CDR2 SVGAGI. CDR3 in DNA: TGTGCCAGCAGTTCCCGACTAGCGGGAGGTTATGAGCAGTACTTC. Translated: CASSSRLAGGYEQYF.

This clone was found once. Additional DNA sequences in this sample encode the identical CDR3. The chain joins TRBV27 to TRBJ1-2; D is ambiguous. Per the germline V gene, CDR1 is MNHEY and CDR2 is SMNVEV (reference sequence). V was pared by 0 bases and J by 5 bases, with 13 bases between. CDR3 size: 15 residues. CDR3 in DNA: TGTGCCAGCAGTTTATCTGGTCAGAATAATTATGGCTACACCTTC. This gives the protein CASSLSGQNNYGYTF.

The chain employs TRBV6-4 and TRBJ2-1; TRBD1 matches at 9 bases. From germline, CDR1 is MRHNA and CDR2 SNTAGT. V lost 10 bases, J lost 7 bases, and 14 bases stayed unmatched. The CDR3 sequence is 15 residues long. The CDR3 nucleotides are TGTGCCACATACCTCCGGGACAGGGATGAGAATGAGCAGTTCTTC. The encoded protein is CATYLRDRDENEQFF.

This clone was recorded once. The chain uses TRBV7-3 and TRBJ2-1, with 9 positions matching TRBD2. V shed 3 bases, J shed 0 bases, and the junction held 6 bases outside the gene matches. The CDR3 length is 17 residues. In germline, CDR1 is SGHTA, CDR2 FQGTGA. CDR3: CASSLRGGMFSYNEQFF. DNA of the CDR3: TGTGCCAGCAGCTTGCGGGGGGGAATGTTCTCCTACAATGAGCAGTTCTTC.

The chain carries TRBV14 and TRBJ1-2; 11 nucleotides line up with TRBD1. This CDR3 has 15 residues. Germline CDR1 reads SGHDN; CDR2 reads FVKESK. J gave up 1 base and V 3 bases, and 1 base lay outside the gene matches. The CDR3 spells CASSHGTGGNYGYTF. The CDR3 DNA follows: TGTGCCAGCAGCCATGGGACAGGGGGTAACTATGGCTACACCTTC.

The chain couples TRBV7-2 to TRBJ2-3; possible D gene TRBD2, 5 bases. The CDR3 contains 14 residues. Trimming left V 8 bases short and J 3 bases short, with 15 bases between. CDR1 and CDR2 (germline): SGHTA, FQGNSA. CDR3 bases: TGTGCCAGCTGTGTGGACGGAGGTACAGATACGCAGTATTTT. It codes for CASCVDGGTDTQYF.

The V call is TRBV5-1, the J call TRBJ2-5; D unclear. The DNA end lines up better with TRBJ2-7; the J call may be wrong. The CDR3 is 13 residues long. Germline lookup yields CDR1 SGHRS and CDR2 YFSETQ. The CDR3 DNA reads as TGCGCCAGCAGCTACGATCAGGCCAACGAGCAGTACTTC. It is translated as CASSYDQANEQYF.

The genes are TRBV5-4 and TRBJ2-1, with 9 positions matching TRBD2. Germline loops: CDR1 SGHNT, CDR2 YYREEE (reference sequence). The CDR3 contains 14 residues. The V gene end was trimmed by 2 bases and the J gene end by 9 bases; junction bases not matched to a gene: 6. CDR3: CASSLGGGAAEQFF. CDR3 nucleotides: TGTGCCAGCAGCTTAGGCGGGGGGGCGGCTGAGCAGTTCTTC.

The CDR3 sequence: CASSYRDRGFQETQYF. DNA for the CDR3: TGTGCCAGCAGTTATCGGGACAGGGGGTTTCAAGAGACCCAGTACTTC. The V gene is TRBV6-5, the J gene TRBJ2-5; 11 nucleotides match TRBD1. With V trimmed by 3 bases and J by 2 bases, 5 bases remained unmatched. CDR3 size: 16 residues. Looked up from germline, CDR1 is MNHEY and CDR2 is SVGAGI.

This clone was counted only a few times. The gene calls are TRBV9 and TRBJ2-5; TRBD1 matches at 7 bases. The CDR3 contains 15 residues. The ends lost 0 bases at V and 4 bases at J; junction bases unmatched: 6. CDR1 and CDR2 (germline): SGDLS, YYNGEE. CDR3 bases: TGTGCCAGCAGCGTAGGAGGGGGCAGTGGAGAGACCCAGTACTTC. As protein: CASSVGGGSGETQYF. Using reference TRBV9 and TRBJ2-5 for the parts outside the CDR3, the full variable domain is DSGVTQTPKHLITATGQRVTLRCSPRSGDLSVYWYQQSLDQGLQFLIQYYNGEERAKGNILERFSAQQFPDLHSELNLSSLELGDSALYFCASSVGGGSGETQYFGPGTRLLVL.

The chain joins TRBV23-1 to TRBJ2-6; 10 bases line up with TRBD1. TRBV23-1 is labeled an ORF, and its function is uncertain. The CDR3 contains 18 residues. Losses at the gene ends were 3 bases for V and 1 base for J; bases not matched to a gene: 6. CDR3 amino acids: CASSHPGQGQSGANVLTF. CDR3 DNA sequence: TGCGCCAGCAGTCACCCGGGACAGGGGCAGTCTGGGGCCAACGTCCTGACTTTC.

The chain joins TRBV11-2 to TRBJ2-5; perhaps TRBD2 as D (6 bases). The CDR3 totals 16 residues. Germline values: CDR1 SGHAT, CDR2 FQNNGV. Trimming stripped 0 bases from V and 5 bases from J, with 16 bases between. This CDR3 is CASSLERQEGRETQYF. The CDR3 coding sequence is TGTGCCAGCAGCTTAGAACGGCAGGAGGGCCGGGAGACCCAGTACTTC.

The rearrangement joins TRBV11-1 to TRBJ2-1, with D perhaps matching TRBD2 (6 bases). Trimming took 3 bases from V and 5 from J, leaving 14 bases between them. CDR1 and CDR2 (germline): SGHAT, FQDESV (reference sequence). There are 15 residues in the CDR3. The CDR3, as DNA: TGTGCCAGCAGCTTTTCCGCGGGGAGCCACAATGAGCAGTTCTTC. Translated: CASSFSAGSHNEQFF.

The chain is built from TRBV5-1 and TRBJ1-2; 10 bases are a match to TRBD1. Germline CDR1 reads SGHRS; CDR2 reads YFSETQ. The CDR3 spans 16 residues. Unmatched junction bases numbered 10, after V lost 2 bases and J lost 6 bases. The CDR3 reads CASSFVLGQGNDGYTF. The CDR3 coding sequence is TGCGCCAGCAGCTTTGTCCTGGGACAGGGGAACGATGGCTACACCTTC.

This CDR3 is CASSLSVPGLLAKNIQYF. The CDR3 DNA follows: TGTGCCAGCTCACTTTCCGTGCCGGGACTCTTAGCCAAAAACATTCAGTACTTC. The chain uses TRBV18 and TRBJ2-4; D might be TRBD2 (6 bases). The CDR3 runs 18 residues. The germline CDR1 and CDR2 sequences are KGHSH and LQKENI. The germline V and J ends were trimmed by 4 bases and 0 bases, with 19 bases remaining between them.

The chain uses TRBV5-1 and TRBJ1-2; the D gene is possibly TRBD1 (6 bases). Germline CDR1 reads SGHRS; CDR2 reads YFSETQ. The V end lost 3 bases, the J end lost 7 bases, and 16 bases lay between the germline ends. The CDR3 is 14 residues long. The CDR3 reads CASSSGQLAPGYTF. Written as DNA, the CDR3 is TGCGCCAGCAGCTCCGGACAGTTAGCTCCTGGCTACACCTTC.